This entry is about one TCR beta chain. Antigen specificity is unknown. A junction end diverges from the germline sequence, so it may reflect a read error. This CDR3 region has 18 residues. Quantitative molecular-barcoded 5'-RACE generated the TCR beta libraries. One entry per CDR3 protein results from TCRdb running MiXCR on the 5' RACE reads. The sample consists of roughly 440,000 distinct CDR3 sequences, about a sixth of them appearing once. These data are taken from a study of CD8 T cells in ankylosing spondylitis. Broader study findings: The study identified a TCR beta motif of several highly homologous variants that appeared characteristic of ankylosing spondylitis blood.

This TCR derives from a male donor with ankylosing spondylitis. V usage is TRBV12-3 or TRBV12-4 and J usage is TRBJ2-7; TRBD2 matches 8 bases. The sequencing input was blood, either unsorted or a sorted T cell fraction (not recorded which). In nucleotides, the CDR3 is TGTACCAGCAGTTTAGCTTCCAGCGGGGGAAAGAGGGGCTACGAGCAGTACTTC. It encodes CTSSLASSGGKRGYEQYF.